This T cell receptor beta chain was identified in a study of blood T cell repertoires in COVID-19. Some clones are missing from TCRdb's copy, which holds only in-frame ones; the method was immunoSEQ multiplex PCR. The table shows around 57,000 clones, with more than 65% occurring only once. The receptor's source is a woman aged 65 to 85 with acute or convalescent COVID-19. Sequenced material: peripheral blood.

This CDR3 is CASSKWEISYNEQFF. The CDR3 DNA is TGTGCCAGCAGCAAATGGGAGATCAGCTACAATGAGCAGTTCTTC. The rearrangement uses TRBV13 and TRBJ2-1, with a tentative D call TRBD2 (5 bases). Trimming took off 5 bases at V and 3 bases at J, with 14 bases between the two ends. Germline V gene data show CDR1 as PRHDT and CDR2 as FYEKMQ (reference sequence). The CDR3 runs 15 residues.